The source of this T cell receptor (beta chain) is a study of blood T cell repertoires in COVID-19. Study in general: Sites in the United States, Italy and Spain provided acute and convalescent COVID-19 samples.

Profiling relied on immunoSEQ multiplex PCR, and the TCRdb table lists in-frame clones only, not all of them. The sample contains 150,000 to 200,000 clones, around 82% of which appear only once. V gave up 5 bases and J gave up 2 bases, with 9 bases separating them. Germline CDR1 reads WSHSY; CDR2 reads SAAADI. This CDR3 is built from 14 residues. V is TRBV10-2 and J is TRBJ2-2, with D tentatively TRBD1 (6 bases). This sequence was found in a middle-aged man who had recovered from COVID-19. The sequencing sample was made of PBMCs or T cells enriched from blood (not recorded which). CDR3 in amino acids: CASSPDRNTGELFF. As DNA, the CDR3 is TGCGCCAGCAGTCCGGACAGAAACACCGGGGAGCTGTTTTTT.